These 26 T cell receptor beta chains were sequenced from one sample in a study of tumor and adjacent non-tumor tissue in lung cancer listed by TCRdb under 2018. RNA was isolated from bulk unsorted tissue, and RNA quality was assessed with a NanoDrop ND-1000 and an Agilent 2100. The library relied on multiplex PCR. Sequencing took place on an Illumina HiSeq 2500. TCRbeta libraries were constructed through three rounds of nested PCR with primers (Table S4) according to protocols adapted from ARM-PCR. TCRdb itself trimmed the public reads at Q25 with fastp, ran MiXCR and retained productive beta chains. CDR3 protein sequences are deduplicated, and each keeps its most common genes and DNA. The sample data list fewer than 130,000 distinct CDR3 sequences, and over 75% of these were observed just once. The biggest ten clones account for 20% to 25% of the sample. Material for sequencing was lung tumor tissue. These receptor sequences come from a man between 70 and 80 years old with non-small cell lung cancer.

CDR3 nucleotides: TGTGCAGGCAGCCGAGCGGGATGGCCCCACGAGCAGTACTTC. Residues: CAGSRAGWPHEQYF. This chain uses TRBV4-2 with TRBJ2-7, with 7 bases matching TRBD2. The CDR3 is 14 amino acids. From germline, CDR1 is LGHNA and CDR2 YNFKEQ.

Details on this clonotype: The germline gene is not matched at one end of the junction; a read error may be the cause. J is TRBJ1-4 and V is TRBV12-3 or TRBV12-4, with no clear D. The CDR3 loop spans 14 amino acids. CDR3 in DNA: TGTGCCAGCAGTTTATTTGGGATTCATGAAATACTGTTTTTT. The encoded protein is CASSLFGIHEILFF.

Concerning this clonotype itself: Its ends do not fully match the called genes, so a read error is possible. The gene calls are TRBV4-1 and TRBJ1-5, with a weak D call TRBD1 (5 bases). Germline lookup yields CDR1 MGHRA and CDR2 YSYEKL. The CDR3 spans 17 residues. The CDR3 region is CASVKYLTGDSNQAQHF. In DNA, the CDR3 is TGCGCCAGCGTCAAGTATCTGACGGGGGATAGCAATCAGGCCCAGCATTTT.

This clonotype was counted only a few times. This sequence joins TRBV28 and TRBJ1-1; D remains unclear. Germline V gene lookup returns CDR1 MDHEN and CDR2 SYDVKM. V lost 5 bases, J lost 4 bases, and 20 bases lay in between. The CDR3 totals 16 residues. The CDR3 spells CASSLERSGGGTEAFF. In nucleotides, the CDR3 is TGTGCCAGCAGTCTCGAACGGTCGGGCGGTGGCACTGAAGCTTTCTTT. Full variable domain (outside the CDR3, taken from reference TRBV28 and TRBJ1-1): DVKVTQSSRYLVKRTGEKVFLECVQDMDHENMFWYRQDPGLGLRLIYFSYDVKMKEKGDIPEGYSVSREKKERFSLILESASTNQTSMYLCASSLERSGGGTEAFFGQGTRLTVV.

This clonotype has at least ten counts. The chain uses TRBV11-2 and TRBJ2-7; possibly TRBD1 for D (6 bases). Trimming cost V 5 bases and J 0 bases, with 14 bases left between them. CDR1 is SGHAT, CDR2 FQNNGV, per germline. There are 15 residues in the CDR3. Written as DNA, the CDR3 is TGTGCCAGCAGCCCTCGACAGGCCTACTCCTACGAGCAGTACTTC. It yields the protein CASSPRQAYSYEQYF.

The rearrangement links TRBV12-3 or TRBV12-4 to TRBJ2-3; D is uncertain. CDR3 length: 11 amino acids. The DNA for the CDR3 is TGTACAAGCACTATTAAAGATACGCAGTATTTT. This translates into CTSTIKDTQYF.

This clonotype was detected only a few times. A single base separates this from a much larger clone, so it may be a read error. The chain combines TRBV5-5 with TRBJ2-1; the D call may be TRBD1 or TRBD2 (5 bases each). This CDR3 comprises 16 residues. The germline V gene encodes CDR1 SGHKS and CDR2 YYEKEE (reference sequence). V lost 0 bases to trimming and J lost 1 base, with 11 bases between them. The CDR3 bases are TGTGCCAGCAGCTTGGTTGGGGGTACGTCCTACAATGAGCAGTTCTTC. Amino acid sequence: CASSLVGGTSYNEQFF.

In this sample, this clonotype turned up once. The chain employs TRBV6-2 or TRBV6-3 and TRBJ2-1, with 8 bases matching TRBD2. The CDR3 is made up of 15 amino acids. Trimming at V came to 7 bases and at J to 8 bases, leaving 13 bases not matched to a gene. Per the germline V gene, CDR1 is MNHEY and CDR2 is SVGEGT. The CDR3 bases are TGTGCCAGCAATCCGGGACTAGGCAATAGCGATGAGCAGTTCTTC. It yields the protein CASNPGLGNSDEQFF.

A remark on this clonotype: A junction end diverges from the germline sequence, so it may reflect a read error. The chain combines TRBV29-1 with TRBJ1-2; D not certain. CDR1 is SQVTM, CDR2 ANQGSEA, per germline. CDR3 size: 16 residues. DNA for the CDR3: TGCTGCGTTGTCCCCTATCAATCCTCGGGAGAAGATGCTTACATCTTC. Translation gives CCVVPYQSSGEDAYIF.

A remark on this clonotype: An end of the junction does not agree with germline; a read error may underlie this. The chain has TRBV6-6 and TRBJ1-2; unclear D gene. The CDR3 has 13 amino acids. Germline CDR1 and CDR2: MNHNY and SVGAGI (reference sequence). CDR3 in amino acids: CASKRGSDYGYTF. The CDR3 region has the DNA TGTGCCAGCAAGCGGGGATCCGACTATGGCTATACCTTC.

Concerning this clonotype itself: The junction departs from the called germline gene at one end, perhaps through a read error. The chain uses TRBV29-1 and TRBJ2-1, with 8 positions matching TRBD2. CDR3 length equals 17 residues. CDR1 is SQVTM and CDR2 is ANQGSEA in the germline V gene. CDR3: CSTLGSSGSSSYNGQFF. The DNA for the CDR3 is TGCAGCACCCTTGGGTCGAGCGGGAGTAGCTCCTACAATGGGCAGTTCTTC.

For this clonotype: A read error may account for a junction end that differs from germline. The gene calls are TRBV29-1 and TRBJ2-3, with 8 positions matching TRBD2. Germline lookup yields CDR1 SQVTM and CDR2 ANQGSEA. CDR3 length equals 14 residues. The CDR3 region has the DNA TGCAGCGTTGATGGTTCATCCGGGGGGGATACGCACTATTTT. It encodes CSVDGSSGGDTHYF.

This rearrangement joins TRBV12-3 or TRBV12-4 to TRBJ1-6; tentatively, D is TRBD1 (6 bases). Trimming pared 2 bases from V and 14 bases from J, leaving 19 bases between. CDR3 size: 15 residues. CDR3 amino acids: CASSLRGGGSLSLHF. CDR3 sequence (DNA): TGTGCCAGCAGTTTACGAGGGGGTGGCAGTTTATCCCTCCACTTT.

Comment on this clonotype: The junction does not match germline at one end; this may be a read error. The chain recombines TRBV12-3 or TRBV12-4 with TRBJ1-1; D not resolved. The CDR3 sequence is 13 residues long. CDR3 amino acids: CARSFRETQKTFF. CDR3 nucleotide sequence: TGTGCCAGAAGTTTTCGGGAGACACAGAAAACTTTCTTT.

This clonotype has a single count. The CDR3 is CDGSSNRGSYEQYF. The CDR3 DNA sequence: TGTGACGGCAGTTCTAACAGGGGATCCTACGAGCAGTACTTC. The chain recombines TRBV6-6 with TRBJ2-7; TRBD1 aligns across 7 bases. This CDR3 region has 14 residues. Germline CDR1 and CDR2: MNHNY and SVGAGI (reference sequence).

Of note for this clonotype: This may arise from a read error, as a much more abundant clone is one base away. This is likely a read error, given that the CDR3 carries no conserved phenylalanine or tryptophan at its end. The J gene is TRBJ1-2, the V gene TRBV28; D possibly corresponds to TRBD1 (6 bases). The CDR3 loop spans 13 amino acids. With 3 bases removed from V and 8 bases from J, the gap between germline ends came to 13 bases. The germline gives CDR1 MDHEN, CDR2 SYDVKM. CDR3 loop: CASSFGRGLGYTL. In nucleotides, the CDR3 is TGTGCCAGCAGTTTTGGCAGGGGATTGGGCTACACCTTA.

This clonotype was picked up many times. The chain has TRBV5-1 and TRBJ2-2, with 9 bases identical to TRBD1. This CDR3 contains 15 residues. Germline-derived CDR1 and CDR2 are SGHRS and YFSETQ. J was trimmed by 5 bases and V by 4 bases; bases with no gene match: 6. CDR3 region: CASSTVGTGTGELFF. CDR3 DNA: TGCGCCAGCAGCACCGTCGGGACAGGGACCGGGGAGCTGTTTTTT.

Comment on this clonotype: The CDR3 carries no conserved terminal phenylalanine or tryptophan, so it likely arises from a read error. The chain joins TRBV10-3 to TRBJ2-7; tentatively, D is TRBD1 or TRBD2 (5 bases each). V lost 8 bases, J lost 1 base, and 18 bases lay in between. Germline V gene sequence: CDR1 ENHRY, CDR2 SYGVKD. CDR3 length: 15 amino acids. The CDR3 DNA reads as TGTGCCATCGGTGGGGGAGTCCGAAGGTCCTACGAGCAGTACATC. As protein: CAIGGGVRRSYEQYI.

In this sample, this clonotype turned up a few times. V is TRBV7-2 and J is TRBJ1-1; 7 bases match TRBD1. Germline CDR1 reads SGHTA; CDR2 reads FQGNSA. This CDR3 spans 12 amino acids. The V gene end was trimmed by 4 bases and the J gene end by 4 bases; junction bases not matched to a gene: 0. The CDR3, as DNA: TGTGCCAGCAGCTGGACAGGCACTGAAGCTTTCTTT. It yields the protein CASSWTGTEAFF.

In regard to this clonotype: This CDR3 fails to terminate in the conserved phenylalanine or tryptophan, so it likely reflects a read error. The J gene is TRBJ2-3, the V gene TRBV6-2 or TRBV6-3; weak D call: TRBD1 (5 bases). Looked up from germline, CDR1 is MNHEY and CDR2 is SVGEGT. This CDR3 contains 15 residues. The CDR3 sequence is CVSSYRAPQTDAQYL. In DNA, the CDR3 is TGTGTCAGCAGTTACCGGGCCCCGCAGACAGATGCGCAGTATCTT.

With respect to this clonotype: Without the conserved terminal phenylalanine or tryptophan, this CDR3 likely stems from a read error. The rearrangement uses TRBV12-3 or TRBV12-4 and TRBJ2-3, with D possibly being TRBD2 (5 bases). The CDR3 has 13 amino acids. CDR3 DNA: TGTGCCAGCCGGGGAATCGTTGGGGATACACAGTATTTA. Its translation is CASRGIVGDTQYL.

V and J are TRBV10-1 and TRBJ1-2, with D possibly TRBD1 on 6 matching bases. Germline loops: CDR1 WNHNN, CDR2 SYGVQD (reference sequence). V was cut by 4 bases and J by 11 bases, with 23 bases left in between. The CDR3 contains 15 residues. The chain's CDR3 is CASSASTGQPCGYTF. CDR3 nucleotide sequence: TGCGCCAGCAGTGCGTCGACAGGCCAACCCTGTGGTTACACCTTC.

This clonotype has only one observation. An end of the junction differs from the germline gene, which may be a read error. This chain links TRBV6-5 with TRBJ1-2; 8 bases are shared with TRBD1. CDR1 and CDR2 from the germline V gene are MNHEY and SVGAGI. The CDR3 runs 13 residues. Here the CDR3 DNA reads TGTGCCAACACCCAGGGGGCGCGGGAGGGCTGCACCTTC. As protein: CANTQGAREGCTF.

In this sample, this clonotype turned up a few times. The conserved closing phenylalanine or tryptophan is absent in this CDR3, likely reflecting a read error. This rearrangement joins TRBV5-1 to TRBJ1-3, with TRBD1 as a possible D gene (6 bases). The V end lost 4 bases, the J end lost 4 bases, and 12 bases lay between the germline ends. CDR3 size: 14 residues. CDR1 SGHRS and CDR2 YFSETQ come from the germline V gene. In nucleotides, the CDR3 is TGCGCCAGCAGCATGGGGACAACGGGAAACACCATATATTCT. It is translated as CASSMGTTGNTIYS.

The chain is built from TRBV20-1 and TRBJ1-2; D is ambiguous. In germline, CDR1 is DFQATT, CDR2 SNEGSKA (reference sequence). Trimming left V 4 bases short and J 9 bases short, with 12 bases between. The CDR3 has 11 residues. The CDR3 here is CSANQQVSYTF. The CDR3 nucleotides read TGCAGTGCTAATCAGCAGGTTAGCTACACCTTC.

This clonotype was observed once. The chain recombines TRBV10-2 with TRBJ1-2; no definite D call. This CDR3 has 15 amino acids. The germline gives CDR1 WSHSY, CDR2 SAAADI. V was trimmed by 0 bases and J by 5 bases, leaving 13 bases between them. CDR3 nucleotide sequence: TGCGCCAGCAGTGAGTCGAGGTATCAGAGATATGGCTACACCTTC. Its protein is CASSESRYQRYGYTF.